This TCR beta chain was sequenced during a study of identical twins. TCRdb used MiXCR to reprocess the 5' RACE reads, holding one entry per CDR3 protein. The table records some 1,700,000 distinct CDR3 sequences, around a third of them present only once. To note about this clonotype: Its cognate antigen is unknown.

Findings and limits, study-wide: Without tracking the same donors, conclusions rested on cross-sectional statistical analysis.

This CDR3 comprises 14 residues. V gave up 0 bases and J gave up 13 bases, with 18 bases separating them. Germline loops: CDR1 LNHNV, CDR2 YYDKDF (reference sequence). Material for sequencing was cord blood. This sequence originates from a newborn girl in good health. This chain connects TRBV15 to TRBJ1-2, with D maybe TRBD1 (6 bases). The CDR3 loop is CATSRDGFGDTFTF. In DNA form, the CDR3 reads TGTGCCACCAGCAGAGATGGATTCGGGGACACCTTCACCTTC.